The clone carrying this TCR beta chain appeared a few times. TCRdb reanalysed the 5' RACE reads using MiXCR and keeps one entry per CDR3 protein. The sample carries 85,000 to 130,000 distinct CDR3 sequences, 9.5% to 15% recorded once. The entry originates in a study of T-cell memory formation after mild COVID-19. With 1 base clipped from V and 1 base from J, the junction kept 8 bases outside the gene matches. This CDR3 is 17 amino acids long. Germline loops: CDR1 LNHDA, CDR2 SQIVND (reference sequence). Sequencing was done on a sample of PBMCs or a T cell subset sorted from them (not recorded which). The chain carries TRBV19 and TRBJ2-7; 9 positions match TRBD1. The sequence derives from an adult woman who had mild COVID-19 (a few samples of this study predate the infection). Cell type and time point are not known. The CDR3 DNA reads TGTGCCAGTAGTATAGGTACAGGGGGCTCGCTATCCTACGAGCAGTACTTC. It encodes CASSIGTGGSLSYEQYF.